These 23 T cell receptor beta chains were all obtained from the same sample, sequenced in a study of blood T cell repertoires in COVID-19. Clones were sequenced by immunoSEQ multiplex PCR, and TCRdb holds only the in-frame ones, with some missing. The data show hundreds of thousands of clones, around 90% seen once. Material: PBMCs or T cells enriched from blood (not recorded which). All receptors come from a woman under 30 with acute COVID-19.

This sequence joins TRBV18 and TRBJ2-7; D perhaps matches TRBD1 (6 bases). The length of the CDR3 is 13 residues. Germline V gives CDR1 KGHSH, CDR2 LQKENI. V gave up 2 bases and J gave up 3 bases, with 8 bases separating them. Written as DNA, the CDR3 is TGTGCCAGCTCACCAACAGGGATCTACGAGCAGTACTTC. Its translation is CASSPTGIYEQYF.

CDR3 bases: TGCGCCAGCAGCTTGACAGGGGGAATGGATAATTCACCCCTCCACTTT. Protein sequence: CASSLTGGMDNSPLHF. The chain carries TRBV5-1 and TRBJ1-6; 8 positions match TRBD1. The trim removed 1 base at V and 5 bases at J, leaving 5 bases unmatched. The CDR3 runs to 16 residues. Looked up from germline, CDR1 is SGHRS and CDR2 is YFSETQ.

This clone was found a few times. The genes are TRBV6-2 or TRBV6-3 and TRBJ2-7; 10 nucleotides agree with TRBD2. The germline gives CDR1 MNHEY, CDR2 SVGEGT. The CDR3 has 17 amino acids. The junction had 10 bases not matched to a gene; V was cut back by 2 bases and J by 3 bases. The DNA for the CDR3 is TGTGCCAGCAGTTACACTATTCTAGCGGGAGATTTCTACGAGCAGTACTTC. Encoded protein: CASSYTILAGDFYEQYF.

The V call is TRBV5-1, the J call TRBJ1-2; 8 nucleotides line up with TRBD1. After removal of 3 bases from V and 6 bases from J, the junction contained 7 bases not matched to a gene. The CDR3 spans 14 residues. Germline assignment: CDR1 SGHRS and CDR2 YFSETQ. The CDR3 protein is CASSSDRGVHGYTF. CDR3 bases: TGCGCCAGCAGCTCAGACAGGGGAGTTCATGGCTACACCTTC.

The chain links TRBV4-2 to TRBJ2-1, with TRBD2 matching 11 bases. This CDR3 is built from 15 residues. J gave up 5 bases and V 11 bases, and 11 bases lay outside the gene matches. CDR1 is LGHNA and CDR2 is YNFKEQ in the germline V gene. CDR3 sequence: CASSGGLRNHNEQFF. The CDR3 nucleotides are TGTGCCTCTAGCGGGGGGCTGAGAAACCACAATGAGCAGTTCTTC.

This rearrangement joins TRBV5-1 to TRBJ2-7; a weak D match, TRBD2 (7 bases). Trimming cost V 1 base and J 1 base, with 18 bases left between them. Per germline, CDR1 SGHRS and CDR2 YFSETQ. This CDR3 has 17 amino acids. This chain's CDR3 is CASSLNTKGGPSYEQYF. In DNA, the CDR3 is TGCGCCAGCAGCTTGAACACTAAGGGGGGGCCATCCTACGAGCAGTACTTC. The variable domain in full, completed from reference TRBV5-1 and TRBJ2-7, reads KAGVTQTPRYLIKTRGQQVTLSCSPISGHRSVSWYQQTPGQGLQFLFEYFSETQRNKGNFPGRFSGRQFSNSRSEMNVSTLELGDSALYLCASSLNTKGGPSYEQYFGPGTRLTVT.

This rearrangement joins TRBV7-7 to TRBJ2-7; 9 nucleotides line up with TRBD2. The CDR3 sequence is 16 residues long. J was trimmed by 7 bases and V by 3 bases; bases with no gene match: 13. Germline V gene lookup returns CDR1 SSHAT and CDR2 FNYEAQ (reference sequence). The CDR3 coding sequence is TGTGCCAGCAGCTTGGGTAGCGGGAGAGAACCGGAGGAGCAGTACTTC. It codes for CASSLGSGREPEEQYF.

The chain employs TRBV10-3 and TRBJ2-2; TRBD1 agrees at 9 bases. With V trimmed by 5 bases and J by 1 base, 2 bases remained unmatched. Germline V gene data show CDR1 as ENHRY and CDR2 as SYGVKD. The length of the CDR3 is 15 residues. For the CDR3, the DNA is TGTGCCATCAGTCCGGGACAGGGGAACACCGGGGAGCTGTTTTTT. It encodes CAISPGQGNTGELFF.

The V call is TRBV7-6, the J call TRBJ2-2, with 9 bases lining up with TRBD1. Trimming removed 4 bases from V and 5 bases from J; junction bases left unmatched: 5. The germline V gene has CDR1 SGHVS and CDR2 FNYEAQ. The CDR3 spans 15 residues. The chain's CDR3 is CASSSDRGHTGELFF. The CDR3 region has the DNA TGTGCCAGCAGCTCGGACAGGGGTCATACCGGGGAGCTGTTTTTT.

The CDR3 reads CATSRPRGGNTQYF. CDR3 in DNA: TGTGCCACCAGCAGACCACGAGGCGGCAATACGCAGTATTTT. V and J are TRBV15 and TRBJ2-3; D not resolved. The CDR3 runs 14 residues. Germline V gene data show CDR1 as LNHNV and CDR2 as YYDKDF (reference sequence). Trimming took off 2 bases at V and 7 bases at J, with 13 bases between the two ends.

The chain uses TRBV7-8 and TRBJ2-7; 9 bases are a match to TRBD2. The J segment lost 2 bases and the V segment lost 2 bases, leaving 4 bases of the junction unmatched. The CDR3 sequence is 15 residues long. CDR1 is SGHVS, CDR2 FQNEAQ, per germline. As DNA, the CDR3 is TGTGCCAGCAGCTTAAGGCGGGAGGGCCCCTACGAGCAGTACTTC. This codes for CASSLRREGPYEQYF.

The chain employs TRBV9 and TRBJ2-1, with 12 bases identical to TRBD2. Germline trimming cut 4 bases from V and 4 bases from J; bases unmatched to any gene: 6. The germline gives CDR1 SGDLS, CDR2 YYNGEE. This CDR3 is 16 amino acids long. CDR3 amino acids: CASSRGGLAGYNEQFF. CDR3 nucleotides: TGTGCCAGCAGCAGGGGGGGACTAGCGGGTTACAATGAGCAGTTCTTC.

This chain uses TRBV6-5 with TRBJ1-3; D uncertain. This CDR3 is built from 13 residues. Trimming cost V 2 bases and J 8 bases, with 10 bases left between them. CDR1 and CDR2 from the germline V gene are MNHEY and SVGAGI. The chain's CDR3 is CASSYAWEDTIYF. CDR3 DNA sequence: TGTGCCAGCAGTTACGCGTGGGAGGACACCATATATTTT.

In this sample, this clone turned up a few times. The chain uses TRBV7-3 and TRBJ1-2; 9 nucleotides match TRBD1. CDR3 length equals 14 residues. V was pared by 5 bases and J by 2 bases, with 3 bases of the junction left unmatched. The V gene's germline CDR1 is SGHTA and CDR2 FQGTGA. The CDR3 is CASSLGQGNYGYTF. The CDR3 bases are TGTGCCAGCAGCCTAGGACAGGGGAACTATGGCTACACCTTC. Drawing the rest from reference TRBV7-3 and TRBJ1-2, the complete variable domain is GAGVSQTPSNKVTEKGKYVELRCDPISGHTALYWYRQSLGQGPEFLIYFQGTGAADDSGLPNDRFFAVRPEGSVSTLKIQRTERGDSAVYLCASSLGQGNYGYTFGSGTRLTVV.

V is TRBV5-1 and J is TRBJ1-1, with D perhaps TRBD1 (5 bases). Germline CDR1 SGHRS, CDR2 YFSETQ. Trimming pared 4 bases from V and 0 bases from J, leaving 13 bases between. This CDR3 region has 15 residues. This chain's CDR3 is CASSGDSGLNTEAFF. The DNA of the CDR3 is TGCGCCAGCAGCGGGGACTCAGGGCTGAACACTGAAGCTTTCTTT.

The DNA of the CDR3 is TGTGCCAGCAGTGAAAAGGGGGACAGGGGGCTAGGCTATAATTCACCCCTCCACTTT. It yields the protein CASSEKGDRGLGYNSPLHF. This chain joins TRBV2 and TRBJ1-6, with 12 bases that match TRBD1. This CDR3 region has 19 residues. V lost 2 bases, J lost 3 bases, and 8 bases stayed unmatched. Germline V gene sequence: CDR1 SNHLY, CDR2 FYNNEI.

V and J are TRBV4-3 and TRBJ2-3, with a tentative D call TRBD1 (5 bases). Germline values: CDR1 LGHNA, CDR2 YSLEER. This CDR3 is 14 amino acids long. V was shortened by 1 base and J by 2 bases, with 7 bases between the two germline ends. The CDR3 DNA reads as TGCGCCAGCAGCCAAGGGACAAACACAGATACGCAGTATTTT. Translation: CASSQGTNTDTQYF.

The chain couples TRBV9 to TRBJ2-6, with 11 nucleotides matching TRBD1. Germline V lookup: CDR1 SGDLS, CDR2 YYNGEE. The CDR3 is made up of 22 amino acids. The V segment lost 0 bases and the J segment 1 base; nucleotides outside the gene matches: 15. CDR3 bases: TGTGCCAGCAGCGTAGAGAACCGGGACAGGGGGTGGTCGGGTTCTGGGGCCAACGTCCTGACTTTC. Translation gives CASSVENRDRGWSGSGANVLTF.

The chain joins TRBV7-8 to TRBJ2-1; TRBD2 might be the D (6 bases). CDR3 size: 16 residues. Trimming removed 0 bases from V and 6 bases from J, with 15 bases in between. Germline loops: CDR1 SGHVS, CDR2 FQNEAQ. Here the CDR3 reads CASSLALVAALNEQFF. The CDR3 region has the DNA TGTGCCAGCAGCTTAGCGCTAGTAGCGGCACTCAATGAGCAGTTCTTC.

V gene TRBV5-4 combines with J gene TRBJ1-1; D possibly corresponds to TRBD1 (5 bases). The V gene lost 6 bases and the J gene lost 1 base, with 13 bases spanning the gap. The CDR3 spans 14 residues. Germline V CDR1 and CDR2: SGHNT, YYREEE (reference sequence). The CDR3 loop reads CASTRDSQNTEAFF. The CDR3 nucleotides are TGTGCCAGCACCCGAGACAGCCAGAACACTGAAGCTTTCTTT.

This rearrangement joins TRBV6-5 to TRBJ2-7; 8 nucleotides line up with TRBD1. In germline, CDR1 is MNHEY, CDR2 SVGAGI. The CDR3 is made up of 15 amino acids. Germline trimming cut 0 bases from V and 3 bases from J; bases unmatched to any gene: 4. CDR3 in DNA: TGTGCCAGCAGTTACTCCGGGACAGGTCACTACGAGCAGTACTTC. It specifies CASSYSGTGHYEQYF.

This clone was seen once. The chain is built from TRBV7-2 and TRBJ1-2; D perhaps matches TRBD1 (5 bases). Germline V CDR1 and CDR2: SGHTA, FQGNSA. The length of the CDR3 is 14 residues. The V end lost 0 bases, the J end lost 8 bases, and 13 bases lay between the germline ends. The CDR3 DNA reads TGTGCCAGCAGCTTAGCGAGAGACAGCGACGGCTACACCTTC. It translates to CASSLARDSDGYTF. Full variable domain (missing parts from reference TRBV7-2 and TRBJ1-2): GAGVSQSPSNKVTEKGKDVELRCDPISGHTALYWYRQSLGQGLEFLIYFQGNSAPDKSGLPSDRFSAERTGGSVSTLTIQRTQQEDSAVYLCASSLARDSDGYTFGSGTRLTVV.

This chain joins TRBV28 and TRBJ1-1; a weak D match, TRBD1 (5 bases). V lost 5 bases, J lost 6 bases, and 7 bases lay in between. Germline lookup yields CDR1 MDHEN and CDR2 SYDVKM. The CDR3 totals 11 residues. CDR3 sequence (DNA): TGTGCCAGCAGTAGGACACCTGAAGCTTTCTTT. It encodes CASSRTPEAFF.